This section outlines one TCR beta chain sequence together with its context. The data belong to a study of blood T cell repertoires in COVID-19. Background on the study: COVID-19 samples, acute and convalescent, were from the United States, Italy and Spain. In each case, the material was cDNA or gDNA derived from T cells, B-cell-depleted T cells, or PBMCs.

The authors' processing: Cell counts per sample came from amplifying reference gene primers. The repertoire was sequenced with immunoSEQ multiplex PCR; TCRdb's copy has only in-frame clones and lacks some. V, J and clone size derive from that table, while D and trimming were established from the DNA sequence. Of 150,000 to 200,000 clones in the sample, about 90% were seen once. V shed 10 bases, J shed 4 bases, and the junction held 17 bases outside the gene matches. The CDR3 contains 17 residues. CDR1 and CDR2 from the germline V gene are MNHEY and SMNVEV (reference sequence). Sequencing was performed on peripheral blood. This receptor was identified in a man aged 35-49 years with active or convalescent COVID-19. The chain couples TRBV27 to TRBJ2-7; TRBD1 aligns across 12 bases. The CDR3, as DNA: TGTGCCAACCTAAAGGGACAGGGGGCGCTTCTAAATTACGAGCAGTACTTC. As protein: CANLKGQGALLNYEQYF.